This T cell receptor beta chain was sequenced in a study of regulatory T cells in long-lasting Graves disease. Findings and limits, study-wide: Persistent disease was associated with favored TRBV28 usage and with favored use of TRBJ1-2 and TRBJ2-5. Having only a small sample size may have limited accuracy.

This clonotype was found many times. Its target is not known. As for time point: newly diagnosed GD, antithyroid drugs for less than 3 months. Making the TCR library involved RNA that had been extracted from PBMCs. According to the study, TCR beta libraries were built with iRepertoire HTBI primers and CDR3-region Arm-PCR. TCRdb re-called the multiplex PCR reads with MiXCR, one entry per CDR3 protein. The sample carries about 220,000 distinct CDR3 sequences, 15% to 20% recorded once. CDR1 and CDR2 from the germline V gene are MDHEN and SYDVKM. This CDR3 spans 14 amino acids. With 5 bases removed from V and 3 bases from J, the gap between germline ends came to 14 bases. These data were also reused for a study on T cells in Graves' hyperthyroidism and ophthalmopathy. That study adds: A set of HTBI primers served as the primers for a first-round RT-PCR of the TCR CDR3.

The source of this sequence is a woman in her twenties or thirties with Graves disease. The chain links TRBV28 to TRBJ2-7; D not certain. The sample here was peripheral blood mononuclear cells (PBMCs), taken at new diagnosis, from a patient treated with antithyroid drugs. CDR3 in DNA: TGTGCCAGCAGTCCCACCACCATTCTCTACGAGCAGTACTTC. Its protein is CASSPTTILYEQYF. Supplemented by reference TRBV28 and TRBJ2-7, the full variable domain reads DVKVTQSSRYLVKRTGEKVFLECVQDMDHENMFWYRQDPGLGLRLIYFSYDVKMKEKGDIPEGYSVSREKKERFSLILESASTNQTSMYLCASSPTTILYEQYFGPGTRLTVT.